This entry describes one T cell receptor (beta chain). This clone's antigen is unknown. No base qualities exist here, and no much larger clone lies one base off it. Systemically healthy Caucasian individuals from Russia, some 38 in total and aged about 6 to 90 years, were included as donors. Each donor gave ten milliliters of peripheral blood, drawn into EDTA-treated Vacutainer tubes. PBMCs were isolated by Ficoll-Paque density-gradient centrifugation, with at least 6 million obtained per sample. Trizol reagent was used to extract total RNA from PBMCs, with at least 6 micrograms per sample. For every donor, an aliquot of PBMCs went through flow cytometry to measure the percentages of naive CD45RAhigh/CD27high T cells. The germline V gene (reference sequence) yields DFQATT for CDR1 and SNEGSKA for CDR2. The CDR3 contains 11 residues, cysteine and phenylalanine counted. Here the CDR3 DNA is all that survives: 33 bases in frame from base 1. V and J lose 0 bases and 8 bases, and a span of 8 bases separates them.

The record originates from a study of blood T cells in healthy people across ages (dated by TCRdb to between 2014 and 2017). Context from the whole study: In model experiments, roughly one uniquely barcoded TCR beta cDNA molecule per two T cells was captured by template switching. Donors were grouped into four age groups: young (average approximately 15 years), middle-aged (around 39), aged (around 60) and long-lived (approximately 81). Using deep sequencing normalized with unique cDNA molecular identifiers, the study measured how TCR beta repertoire diversity changes with age. To avoid experimental bias, donors of different ages were distributed randomly across sequencing lanes. Two additional independent replicas of 1 million unique cDNA reads from the same blood draw were analyzed for two donors (one aged 18 to 30 and one aged 80 or older). What the authors observed across the whole study: Total diversity estimates from one million sequenced T cells were considered lower bounds and underestimates. The long-lived group showed more naive CD4+ T cells, fewer expanded clones and increased TCR diversity than the aged group, suggesting age selection. As age increased, observed TCR beta diversity per million T cells dropped in a roughly linear way, and a significant reduction was already evident by age 40. Conclusive comparison of naive and antigen-experienced compartments was prevented by the profiling of bulk unsorted PBMCs. Because the CMV infection status of the donors was unknown, age-related changes in expanded clonotypes may potentially have been confounded. A strong correlation was found between observed TCR beta diversity and the percentage of naive T cells measured by flow cytometry.

Libraries came from 5' RACE. Sequencing was carried out with an Illumina HiSeq 2500. A second about 6 to 11 cycle PCR used a sample-barcoded 5' primer and a J-beta primer mix. A template-switch 5' adaptor carrying 12 random nucleotides introduced a unique molecular identifier onto each TCR beta cDNA molecule. Each sample yielded at least 2.5 million CDR3-containing paired-end reads. First-strand cDNA synthesis was performed from all RNA using the Mint cDNA synthesis kit, with priming by a TRBC-specific oligonucleotide. Following uracil-DNA glycosylase treatment, a first 18-cycle PCR with universal primers M1SS and BC2_uni_R was performed on all cDNA. Per the original workflow: For normalization, 1 million high-quality reads, each with a distinct molecular identifier, were randomly selected from each sample. Reads with shared molecular identifiers were discarded instead of being binned into consensus sequences. MiTCR, run with a Q25 quality threshold and the strictest error-elimination algorithm, handled CDR3 identification, clonotype clustering and error correction. A nonparametric unseen species model using Euler transformation provided a lower-bound estimate of total TCR beta diversity. Through fastp at Q25 and MiXCR, TCRdb rebuilt clones from the public reads, retaining in-frame beta chains. Every distinct CDR3 protein forms one entry, paired with its most common genes and DNA. For this entry, the V and J calls and clone size follow TCRdb and not the study's own pipeline. This sample gives fewer than 900,000 distinct CDR3 sequences in total; about half of them show up just once. The ten largest clones take up roughly 30% of the sample.

The chain uses TRBV20-1 and TRBJ2-7, with the D gene not clear enough to name. The sequence derives from a woman between 55 and 75 years old in good health. The source material was blood. The sequenced DNA is TGCAGTGCTAGAGATGTTGTGCAGCAGTACTTC. This gives the protein CSARDVVQQYF.